This entry describes one TCR beta chain. The data belong to a study of T cells after somatic rescue of genetic block. The assay was immunoSEQ multiplex PCR, and TCRdb's table has in-frame clones only and misses some. The table shows about 67,000 clones, with about 90% occurring only once. J gave up 9 bases and V 1 base, and 2 bases lay outside the gene matches. The CDR3 contains 15 residues. Germline CDR1 KGHSH, CDR2 LQKENI. Material for sequencing was peripheral blood mononuclear cells (PBMCs). The receptor comes from a middle-aged man. The chain combines TRBV18 with TRBJ1-6, with TRBD1 identical over 11 bases. This chain's CDR3 is CASSPRGQGGSPLHF. The CDR3 region has the DNA TGTGCCAGCTCACCACGGGGACAGGGGGGTTCACCCCTCCACTTT.